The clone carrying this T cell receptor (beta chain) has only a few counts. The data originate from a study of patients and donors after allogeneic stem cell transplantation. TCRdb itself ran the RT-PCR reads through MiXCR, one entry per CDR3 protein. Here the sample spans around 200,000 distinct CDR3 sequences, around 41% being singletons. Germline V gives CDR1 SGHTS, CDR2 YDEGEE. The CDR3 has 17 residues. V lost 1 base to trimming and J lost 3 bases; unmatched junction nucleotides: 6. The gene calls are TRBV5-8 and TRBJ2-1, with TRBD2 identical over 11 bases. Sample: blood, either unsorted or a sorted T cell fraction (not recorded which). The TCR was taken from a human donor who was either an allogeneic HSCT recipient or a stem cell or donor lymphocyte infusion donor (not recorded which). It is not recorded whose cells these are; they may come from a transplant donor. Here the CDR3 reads CASSLRGGTSGYNEQFF. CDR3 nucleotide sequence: TGTGCCAGCAGCTTGAGAGGCGGGACTAGCGGCTACAATGAGCAGTTCTTC.